This TCR beta chain was recorded in a study of identical twins. A universal primer site arose from template switching, and cDNA bore unique molecular identifiers. TCRdb reanalysed the 5' RACE reads using MiXCR and keeps one entry per CDR3 protein. The table has roughly 250,000 distinct CDR3 sequences, roughly 13% seen once. This CDR3 has 14 residues. Germline CDR1 and CDR2: MDHEN and SYDVKM. V lost 6 bases and J lost 7; bases outside the gene matches: 11. The chain uses TRBV28 and TRBJ1-1; 7 bases line up with TRBD1. This receptor was obtained from a woman in her late teens or twenties in good health. Sequencing was carried out using memory (CD45RO+) T cells sorted from blood. The CDR3 region is CASREGARIIEAFF. CDR3 sequence (DNA): TGTGCCAGCAGGGAGGGGGCTAGGATAATTGAAGCTTTCTTT.